These 21 T cell receptor beta chains share one sample of origin, sequenced in a study of OX40 agonist ivuxolimab in advanced cancers. Clones were sequenced by immunoSEQ multiplex PCR, and TCRdb holds only the in-frame ones, with some missing. The table has fewer than 65,000 clones, roughly nine tenths seen once. Sequencing was performed on CD4+ or CD8+ T cells sorted from blood, taken in a trial of the OX40 agonist ivuxolimab. The source is an adult with an advanced solid tumor such as melanoma, head and neck, liver or kidney cancer.

The chain employs TRBV7-8 and TRBJ1-1; 9 bases map to TRBD1. The CDR3 covers 14 residues. Germline V CDR1 and CDR2: SGHVS, FQNEAQ. Trimming at V came to 6 bases and at J to 4 bases, leaving 6 bases not matched to a gene. Written as DNA, the CDR3 is TGTGCCAGCAGGGGGACAGGGTGGGCCACTGAAGCTTTCTTT. Amino acid sequence: CASRGTGWATEAFF.

This clone was observed a single time. The rearrangement links TRBV5-6 to TRBJ2-7; perhaps TRBD1 as D (8 bases). From germline, CDR1 is SGHDT and CDR2 YYEEEE. There are 17 residues in the CDR3. V dropped 3 bases and J dropped 5 bases, with 24 bases sitting between them. CDR3 residues: CASSSRGGDRLVDEQYF. The DNA for the CDR3 is TGTGCCAGCAGCTCCCGAGGGGGGGACAGGCTCGTCGACGAGCAGTACTTC.

The rearrangement links TRBV27 to TRBJ2-5; weak D call: TRBD2 (5 bases). Between the trimmed V and J ends, which lost 4 bases and 2 bases, there was a span of 11 bases. This CDR3 contains 14 residues. The germline CDR1 and CDR2 sequences are MNHEY and SMNVEV (reference sequence). CDR3 amino acids: CASSSRARQETQYF. The CDR3 DNA follows: TGTGCCAGCAGTTCGCGGGCGAGGCAAGAGACCCAGTACTTC.

The chain is built from TRBV6-6 and TRBJ1-1; D gene unclear. CDR3 length: 14 amino acids. CDR1 MNHNY and CDR2 SVGAGI come from the germline V gene (reference sequence). V was trimmed by 4 bases and J by 1 base, leaving 10 bases between them. This CDR3 reads CASSWNKGNTEAFF. The DNA of the CDR3 is TGTGCCAGCAGTTGGAATAAGGGGAACACTGAAGCTTTCTTT.

This chain uses TRBV10-2 with TRBJ1-1, with D perhaps TRBD1 (5 bases). CDR3 length equals 14 residues. With 7 bases removed from V and 4 bases from J, the gap between germline ends came to 16 bases. Germline CDR1 and CDR2: WSHSY and SAAADI. CDR3 sequence: CASTLTERGTEAFF. The CDR3 nucleotides are TGCGCCAGCACACTGACGGAGAGGGGCACTGAAGCTTTCTTT.

V gene TRBV6-5 combines with J gene TRBJ2-7; D tentatively fits TRBD1 or TRBD2 (6 bases each). Between the trimmed V and J ends, which lost 6 bases and 7 bases, there was a span of 22 bases. This CDR3 has 15 amino acids. The germline gives CDR1 MNHEY, CDR2 SVGAGI. The CDR3 DNA reads as TGTGCCAGCAGCTTCCCAGGACAGCGTGGGGGGGAGCAGTACTTC. Its protein product is CASSFPGQRGGEQYF.

This chain connects TRBV5-8 to TRBJ1-4, with TRBD1 matching 10 bases. The V gene end was trimmed by 4 bases and the J gene end by 6 bases; junction bases not matched to a gene: 3. From germline, CDR1 is SGHTS and CDR2 YDEGEE. This CDR3 comprises 14 residues. The CDR3 DNA sequence: TGTGCCAGCAGCGGGGACAGGGGTCATGAAAAACTGTTTTTT. Protein product: CASSGDRGHEKLFF.

The chain has TRBV27 and TRBJ2-2, with D possibly being TRBD1 (6 bases). Germline V gene sequence: CDR1 MNHEY, CDR2 SMNVEV (reference sequence). V lost 6 bases, J lost 0 bases, and 20 bases lay in between. The length of the CDR3 is 18 residues. The CDR3 sequence: CASSPLLYRESNTGELFF. The CDR3 DNA reads TGTGCCAGCAGCCCTTTATTGTACAGGGAATCGAACACCGGGGAGCTGTTTTTT.

The rearrangement links TRBV13 to TRBJ2-3, with 16 bases lining up with TRBD2. Germline CDR1 is PRHDT and CDR2 is FYEKMQ (reference sequence). V was clipped by 5 bases and J by 2 bases; unmatched bases: 16. The length of the CDR3 is 21 residues. The DNA of the CDR3 is TGTGCCAGCAGCGTGACTCCGGGACTAGCGGGGGGGCCGGAGATCACAGATACGCAGTATTTT. It translates to CASSVTPGLAGGPEITDTQYF.

The V call is TRBV28, the J call TRBJ1-1, with a tentative D call TRBD1 (6 bases). Trimming removed 7 bases from V and 5 bases from J, with 14 bases in between. There are 13 residues in the CDR3. Germline V gene data show CDR1 as MDHEN and CDR2 as SYDVKM. The CDR3, as DNA: TGTGCCAGCAATGACGGGACACTAACTGAAGCTTTCTTT. It encodes CASNDGTLTEAFF.

This clone was observed a single time. This CDR3 reads CASSLTMVNEQYF. The CDR3 nucleotides read TGTGCCAGCAGCTTGACTATGGTGAACGAGCAGTACTTC. V gene TRBV5-8 combines with J gene TRBJ2-7; D is undetermined. This CDR3 comprises 13 residues. The V gene lost 1 base and the J gene lost 5 bases, with 10 bases spanning the gap. Looked up from germline, CDR1 is SGHTS and CDR2 is YDEGEE.

As concerns this clone: One end of the junction fails to match germline, which may point to a read error. The chain employs TRBV5-5 and TRBJ2-5; D is undetermined. Germline values: CDR1 SGHKS, CDR2 YYEKEE (reference sequence). The CDR3 covers 13 residues. CDR3 in amino acids: CASSLWSQESQYF. The CDR3 DNA reads as TGTGCCAGCAGCTTGTGGAGCCAAGAGAGCCAGTACTTC.

A single count supports this clone. The CDR3 is CASSLASGGASYNEQFF. The CDR3 coding sequence is TGTGCCAGCAGCTTAGCTAGCGGGGGGGCTTCCTACAATGAGCAGTTCTTC. The chain has TRBV7-2 and TRBJ2-1, with 11 bases identical to TRBD2. This CDR3 contains 17 residues. The germline CDR1 and CDR2 sequences are SGHTA and FQGNSA. Trimming took 0 bases from V and 1 from J; bases not matched to a gene: 2.

This chain links TRBV10-2 with TRBJ2-5; TRBD2 is a possible D gene (6 bases). Germline V gives CDR1 WSHSY, CDR2 SAAADI. V was trimmed by 5 bases and J by 0 bases, leaving 10 bases between them. The CDR3 extends over 14 amino acids. CDR3 residues: CASSLASYQETQYF. DNA for the CDR3: TGCGCCAGCAGTCTAGCGTCTTACCAAGAGACCCAGTACTTC.

V is TRBV11-2 and J is TRBJ1-5; D is perhaps TRBD1 (6 bases). Per the germline V gene, CDR1 is SGHAT and CDR2 is FQNNGV. This CDR3 is 15 amino acids long. The V gene lost 0 bases and the J gene lost 4 bases, with 10 bases spanning the gap. As DNA, the CDR3 is TGTGCCAGCAGCTTAGAGGTGACAGGTAATCAGCCCCAGCATTTT. Protein sequence: CASSLEVTGNQPQHF. The full variable domain, its missing parts supplied by reference TRBV11-2 and TRBJ1-5, is EAGVAQSPRYKIIEKRQSVAFWCNPISGHATLYWYQQILGQGPKLLIQFQNNGVVDDSQLPKDRFSAERLKGVDSTLKIQPAKLEDSAVYLCASSLEVTGNQPQHFGDGTRLSIL.

The CDR3 region is CASSLNTRPADTQYF. Written as DNA, the CDR3 is TGTGCCAGCAGCTTGAACACCCGGCCGGCAGATACGCAGTATTTT. The chain carries TRBV5-6 and TRBJ2-3; D is ambiguous. Trimming took off 1 base at V and 4 bases at J, with 13 bases between the two ends. CDR3 size: 15 residues. Germline CDR1 SGHDT, CDR2 YYEEEE.

The chain combines TRBV6-1 with TRBJ2-6; D may match TRBD1 or TRBD2 (6 bases each). Germline V gives CDR1 MNHNS, CDR2 SASEGT. V lost 6 bases and J 4 bases, leaving 13 bases between the germline ends. CDR3 length: 15 amino acids. The CDR3 spells CASSEWGAGANVLTF. CDR3 in DNA: TGTGCCAGCAGCGAATGGGGGGCAGGGGCCAACGTCCTGACTTTC.

The chain joins TRBV18 to TRBJ1-2; D is ambiguous. The CDR3 length is 15 residues. CDR1 and CDR2 (germline): KGHSH, LQKENI. V lost 0 bases, J lost 6 bases, and 14 bases lay in between. CDR3 in amino acids: CASSPPGDGPNGYTF. The DNA of the CDR3 is TGTGCCAGCTCACCACCGGGCGACGGACCCAATGGCTACACCTTC.

The V and J genes are TRBV6-1 and TRBJ2-7; 11 bases agree with TRBD2. This CDR3 comprises 15 residues. The germline V gene has CDR1 MNHNS and CDR2 SASEGT. V lost 7 bases to trimming and J lost 6 bases; unmatched junction nucleotides: 11. Here the CDR3 reads CASTKTSGEPSEQYF. Here the CDR3 DNA reads TGTGCCAGCACCAAGACTAGCGGGGAACCAAGCGAGCAGTACTTC.

The chain uses TRBV27 and TRBJ1-5; 11 positions match TRBD1. V shed 5 bases, J shed 5 bases, and the junction held 5 bases outside the gene matches. CDR1 MNHEY and CDR2 SMNVEV come from the germline V gene (reference sequence). The CDR3 totals 15 residues. The CDR3 DNA follows: TGTGCCAGCAGTCAGCGGACAGGGGGCGATCAGCCCCAGCATTTT. Translation gives CASSQRTGGDQPQHF.

The rearrangement uses TRBV4-1 and TRBJ1-1, with a weak D call TRBD1 (5 bases). The germline V gene has CDR1 MGHRA and CDR2 YSYEKL. CDR3 length equals 12 residues. The ends were cut back, 3 bases at V and 10 bases at J, with 12 bases in the middle. The DNA of the CDR3 is TGCGCCAGCAGCCATACAGGTCAAGGAGCTTTCTTT. Translation gives CASSHTGQGAFF.